Below are 5 T cell receptor beta chains sequenced from a single sample in a study of shared clonotypes between healthy human individuals. TCRdb's copy holds only in-frame clones and misses some; the assay was immunoSEQ multiplex PCR. This table has roughly 500,000 clones, approximately 84% appearing once. Sequences were obtained from PBMCs. The receptor set was obtained from a woman aged 35 to 49 in good health. Some clones in this sample may be carry-over from other donors' samples.

The CDR3 region has the DNA TGTGCCAGCAGTTTATACGCTGGCTACACCTTC. It encodes CASSLYAGYTF. The chain links TRBV28 to TRBJ1-2; D is ambiguous. The CDR3 totals 11 residues. Germline loops: CDR1 MDHEN, CDR2 SYDVKM. V was shortened by 1 base and J by 7 bases, with 4 bases between the two germline ends.

This chain links TRBV14 with TRBJ2-6; D uncertain. The CDR3 has 13 residues. Germline CDR1 and CDR2: SGHDN and FVKESK. V was pared by 6 bases and J by 0 bases, with 3 bases between. The CDR3 region has the DNA TGTGCCAGCAGGGGCTCTGGGGCCAACGTCCTGACTTTC. Encoded protein: CASRGSGANVLTF.

This chain connects TRBV28 to TRBJ2-7, with D tentatively TRBD1 (6 bases). Trimming left V 6 bases short and J 3 bases short, with 9 bases between. The germline CDR1 and CDR2 sequences are MDHEN and SYDVKM. The CDR3 sequence is 12 residues long. The DNA for the CDR3 is TGTGCCAGCAGCGGGACACTCTACGAGCAGTACTTC. This translates into CASSGTLYEQYF. Full variable domain (rest looked up from reference TRBV28 and TRBJ2-7): DVKVTQSSRYLVKRTGEKVFLECVQDMDHENMFWYRQDPGLGLRLIYFSYDVKMKEKGDIPEGYSVSREKKERFSLILESASTNQTSMYLCASSGTLYEQYFGPGTRLTVT.

This clone was seen a single time. The rearrangement links TRBV2 to TRBJ1-5, with 8 positions matching TRBD1. CDR1 is SNHLY, CDR2 FYNNEI, per germline. J gave up 8 bases and V 5 bases, and 11 bases lay outside the gene matches. CDR3 size: 15 residues. CDR3 nucleotides: TGTGCCAGCAGTAGGAACAGGGGGTCGAGGGAGCCCCAGCATTTT. This codes for CASSRNRGSREPQHF.

The rearrangement links TRBV5-6 to TRBJ1-2; D is undetermined. The CDR3 is 14 residues long. Trimming removed 2 bases at V and 5 bases at J, with 13 bases between. Germline CDR1 reads SGHDT; CDR2 reads YYEEEE. CDR3 sequence (DNA): TGTGCCAGCAGCTTCGAGCGGACGGTTTATGGCTACACCTTC. Its translation is CASSFERTVYGYTF.